Sequencing of this TCR beta chain was carried out in a study of a mutant IDH1 vaccine in newly diagnosed glioma. This CDR3 region has 14 residues. V lost 2 bases to trimming and J lost 4 bases, with 11 bases between them. From germline, CDR1 is SGHVS and CDR2 FQNEAQ. The table came from immunoSEQ multiplex PCR; TCRdb's copy has only in-frame clones and leaves some out. This table has 40,000 to 45,000 clones, about 86% appearing once. This clone appeared once. Its specificity is unknown. Time point in this sample: week 35, safety follow-up. Vaccination used 300 ug of mutant IDH1 20-mer peptide per dose, with topical imiquimod.

V usage is TRBV7-8 and J usage is TRBJ1-1; D remains ambiguous. The source was PBMCs, collected from a glioma patient whose treatment included an IDH1 peptide vaccine. The TCR was taken from a woman between 35 and 50 years old with glioma. Some clones in this sample may be carry-over from other donors' samples. CDR3 DNA: TGTGCCAGCAGCTTATATGGGAGAGGCACTGAAGCTTTCTTT. The encoded protein is CASSLYGRGTEAFF.